This is a list of T cell receptor beta chains from one sample in a study of blood T cell repertoires in COVID-19. Clones were read by immunoSEQ multiplex PCR, and TCRdb kept only the in-frame ones, dropping some. The sample has 65,000 to 75,000 clones; 65% to 90% are singletons. The sequenced sample was peripheral blood. The receptors were gathered from a man aged 80 or over with acute or convalescent COVID-19. Both conserved end residues are part of each CDR3. For some rows the clone size is stated as once, few or many, or as a class when expanded; others skip it.

cdr3_length j_call v_call clone_size cdr3_aa
19 TRBJ1-4 TRBV7-6 - CASSLARTGDEGSGEKLFF
16 TRBJ1-1 TRBV12-2 - CASRFYRGSMNTEAFF
17 TRBJ1-1 TRBV5-5 few CASSFGQGARWGTEAFF
14 TRBJ1-1 TRBV27 - CASSLVAGNTEAFF
14 TRBJ1-2 TRBV4-3 once CASSQDLAQYGYTF
15 TRBJ2-7 TRBV5-1 - CASSLDSGRDYEQYF
11 TRBJ1-1 TRBV20-1 - CSALLKTEAFF
15 TRBJ1-5 TRBV7-9 once CASSLVGQAAQPQHF
13 TRBJ1-4 TRBV19 - CASSSPGNEKLFF
14 TRBJ2-5 TRBV4-2 - CASSFGGAGETQYF
13 TRBJ2-7 TRBV6-5 - CASSGRGQREQYF
13 TRBJ2-5 TRBV12-5 - CASGLVPTGAQYF
13 TRBJ1-1 TRBV19 - CASSRGTEYEAFF
14 TRBJ1-2 TRBV28 - CASSISRQLGGYTF
15 TRBJ1-2 TRBV19 - CASSIGGQPLYGYTF
14 TRBJ1-1 TRBV5-5 - CASSQGQGGFLAFF
12 TRBJ1-1 TRBV19 - CASSPSGAEAFF
15 TRBJ1-5 TRBV6-6 - CASSLTGNSNQPQHF
15 TRBJ2-2 TRBV5-1 - CASRATGMHAGELFF
19 TRBJ2-2 TRBV3-1/TRBV3-2 - CASSQDREREGQKVGELFF
14 TRBJ2-5 TRBV5-1 - CASSFTDRVETQYF
14 TRBJ1-5 TRBV2 - CASSEQGGNQPQHF
16 TRBJ2-2 TRBV7-2 - CASRGQGQGSTGELFF
13 TRBJ1-5 TRBV12-3/TRBV12-4 - CASGTGGVQPQHF
13 TRBJ1-4 TRBV30 - CAWSGGTGEKLFF
17 TRBJ2-3 TRBV20-1 once CSASVGLATTSTDTQYF
13 TRBJ2-7 TRBV10-3 once CAIGGTNSYEQYF
14 TRBJ2-7 TRBV28 - CASLLGLANHEQYF
13 TRBJ1-5 TRBV30 few CAWEQGFGQPQHF
13 TRBJ2-5 TRBV6-6 - CASRSGQGQTQYF